Shown below are 18 T cell receptor beta chains from a single sample sequenced in a study of response to subunit inactivated influenza vaccine. In TCRdb, the RT-PCR reads were re-called with MiXCR into one record per CDR3 protein. The sample has about 620,000 distinct CDR3 sequences, 12% seen once. The material sequenced was PBMCs from blood, taken on the day of vaccination. Receptor source: a man in his fifties who received an inactivated influenza vaccine.

This clonotype came up many times. The rearrangement uses TRBV19 and TRBJ2-7; the D gene could be TRBD1 or TRBD2 (5 bases each). The CDR3 runs to 15 residues. Germline CDR1 is LNHDA and CDR2 is SQIVND (reference sequence). V lost 6 bases to trimming and J lost 0 bases, with 15 bases between them. In DNA, the CDR3 is TGTGCCAGTAGCATCGCGGCAGGGACCTCCTACGAGCAGTACTTC. It specifies CASSIAAGTSYEQYF. The full variable domain, with the rest looked up from reference TRBV19 and TRBJ2-7, is DGGITQSPKYLFRKEGQNVTLSCEQNLNHDAMYWYRQDPGQGLRLIYYSQIVNDFQKGDIAEGYSVSREKKESFPLTVTSAQKNPTAFYLCASSIAAGTSYEQYFGPGTRLTVT.

A few counts support this clonotype. The V call is TRBV10-3, the J call TRBJ2-1, with no clear D. Germline CDR1 is ENHRY and CDR2 is SYGVKD. V lost 2 bases, J lost 5 bases, and 4 bases lay in between. The CDR3 runs to 12 residues. In nucleotides, the CDR3 is TGTGCCATCAGTGAGAGTCACAATGAGCAGTTCTTC. It yields the protein CAISESHNEQFF.

CDR3 sequence reads: CASSLGGGLADYEQYF. Here the CDR3 DNA reads TGTGCCAGCAGCTTGGGGGGGGGGCTAGCGGACTACGAGCAGTACTTC. This chain joins TRBV5-5 and TRBJ2-7; a possible D gene is TRBD2 (7 bases). This CDR3 is built from 16 residues. With 0 bases removed from V and 3 bases from J, the gap between germline ends came to 16 bases. Germline CDR1 is SGHKS and CDR2 is YYEKEE (reference sequence).

The chain joins TRBV9 to TRBJ2-2, with D maybe TRBD1 (5 bases). Trimming pared 0 bases from V and 3 bases from J, leaving 18 bases between. The germline V gene encodes CDR1 SGDLS and CDR2 YYNGEE. The CDR3 is 18 residues long. CDR3 sequence (DNA): TGTGCCAGCAGCGTAGATAACGGACATGCTACCTACACCGGGGAGCTGTTTTTT. Residues: CASSVDNGHATYTGELFF. Full variable domain (remainder filled in from reference TRBV9 and TRBJ2-2): DSGVTQTPKHLITATGQRVTLRCSPRSGDLSVYWYQQSLDQGLQFLIQYYNGEERAKGNILERFSAQQFPDLHSELNLSSLELGDSALYFCASSVDNGHATYTGELFFGEGSRLTVL.

V usage is TRBV10-3 and J usage is TRBJ1-5; unclear D gene. The CDR3 length is 14 residues. V gave up 3 bases and J gave up 6 bases, with 12 bases separating them. The germline CDR1 and CDR2 sequences are ENHRY and SYGVKD. CDR3 sequence reads: CAISDFGDSQPQHF. The CDR3 nucleotides are TGTGCCATCAGTGATTTCGGGGATAGTCAGCCCCAGCATTTT.

This clonotype has more than one count but fewer than ten. CDR3 sequence reads: CASSATSGGSPYEQYF. In DNA form, the CDR3 reads TGTGCCAGCAGCGCGACTAGCGGGGGGAGTCCCTACGAGCAGTACTTC. The genes are TRBV7-2 and TRBJ2-7; 13 bases map to TRBD2. The CDR3 spans 16 residues. The germline V gene encodes CDR1 SGHTA and CDR2 FQGNSA. The V segment lost 5 bases and the J segment 2 bases; nucleotides outside the gene matches: 6.

This clonotype was observed many times. The chain couples TRBV20-1 to TRBJ2-7; TRBD2 is a possible D gene (6 bases). The ends were cut back, 7 bases at V and 5 bases at J, with 15 bases in the middle. Germline CDR1 DFQATT, CDR2 SNEGSKA (reference sequence). This CDR3 comprises 12 residues. Written as DNA, the CDR3 is TGCAGTGGATGGAGGGCCGGCAACGAGCAGTACTTC. Residues: CSGWRAGNEQYF.

The sample holds many counts of this clonotype. The CDR3 spells CASSSTGMSETQYF. The DNA for the CDR3 is TGTGCCAGCAGTTCGACAGGGATGTCAGAGACCCAGTACTTC. The gene calls are TRBV12-3 or TRBV12-4 and TRBJ2-5; 7 bases align to TRBD1. V trimming: 4 bases; J trimming: 4 bases; junction bases outside the gene matches: 6. The CDR3 consists of 14 residues.

This clonotype appeared a few times. The CDR3: CSARTGTGHQPQHF. CDR3 coding DNA: TGCAGTGCTAGGACGGGGACAGGACATCAGCCCCAGCATTTT. The chain uses TRBV20-1 and TRBJ1-5, with TRBD1 matching over 8 bases. Germline values: CDR1 DFQATT, CDR2 SNEGSKA (reference sequence). J was trimmed by 5 bases and V by 3 bases; bases with no gene match: 6. The CDR3 totals 14 residues.

The chain links TRBV9 to TRBJ2-1, with TRBD2 identical over 8 bases. In germline, CDR1 is SGDLS, CDR2 YYNGEE. The CDR3 spans 16 residues. Trimming took 10 bases from V and 8 from J; bases not matched to a gene: 20. The CDR3 nucleotides read TGTGCCTCTCCCGAGGGGGATAGCGGGAAAGGATATGAGCAGTTCTTC. It translates to CASPEGDSGKGYEQFF.

At least ten counts were recorded for this clonotype. This chain uses TRBV6-2 or TRBV6-3 with TRBJ2-1, with D possibly being TRBD1 (7 bases). V dropped 4 bases and J dropped 9 bases, with 22 bases sitting between them. The germline V gene encodes CDR1 MNHEY and CDR2 SVGEGT. This CDR3 region has 16 residues. The CDR3 sequence: CASSLEGQLILGEQFF. In nucleotides, the CDR3 is TGTGCCAGCAGTTTGGAGGGACAGCTAATCCTCGGTGAGCAGTTCTTC.

J is TRBJ2-5 and V is TRBV10-3; D is perhaps TRBD2 (5 bases). Trimming removed 0 bases from V and 2 bases from J, with 7 bases in between. The CDR3 contains 14 residues. CDR1 and CDR2 (germline): ENHRY, SYGVKD. The CDR3 DNA reads TGTGCCATCAGTGAGTCCCCGGGGCAAGAGACCCAGTACTTC. Amino acids: CAISESPGQETQYF.

This clonotype was found once. The germline gene is not matched at one end of the junction; a read error may be the cause. Here the CDR3 reads CASSLLPLAGHEYGQYF. The CDR3 DNA is TGTGCCAGCAGCTTATTGCCGCTGGCGGGACATGAGTACGGGCAGTACTTC. The chain couples TRBV7-2 to TRBJ2-7; D might be TRBD1 or TRBD2, each matching 6 bases. In germline, CDR1 is SGHTA, CDR2 FQGNSA. This CDR3 is 17 amino acids long.

This clonotype occurred many times. The chain links TRBV7-2 to TRBJ1-1; D possibly corresponds to TRBD1 (5 bases). Germline CDR1 reads SGHTA; CDR2 reads FQGNSA. V shed 5 bases and J shed 0 bases, with 10 bases lying between them. This CDR3 spans 14 amino acids. The CDR3: CASSHGTVNTEAFF. In nucleotides, the CDR3 is TGTGCCAGCAGCCACGGGACGGTGAACACTGAAGCTTTCTTT.

There are a few counts of this clonotype. V and J are TRBV5-4 and TRBJ2-3; a weak D match, TRBD2 (6 bases). V was clipped by 0 bases and J by 0 bases, with 14 bases between them. There are 17 residues in the CDR3. Germline CDR1 reads SGHNT; CDR2 reads YYREEE (reference sequence). The CDR3 sequence is CASSLDGIAASTDTQYF. The CDR3 nucleotides are TGTGCCAGCAGCTTGGATGGGATAGCGGCTAGCACAGATACGCAGTATTTT. Filled out from reference TRBV5-4 and TRBJ2-3, the complete variable domain reads ETGVTQSPTHLIKTRGQQVTLRCSSQSGHNTVSWYQQALGQGPQFIFQYYREEENGRGNFPPRFSGLQFPNYSSELNVNALELDDSALYLCASSLDGIAASTDTQYFGPGTRLTVL.

CDR3 DNA sequence: TGTGCCAGCAGGAGGGGGGGCTCAGATACGCAGTATTTT. It translates to CASRRGGSDTQYF. The chain joins TRBV7-3 to TRBJ2-3; TRBD2 is a possible D gene (7 bases). The V end lost 6 bases, the J end lost 4 bases, and 11 bases lay between the germline ends. This CDR3 spans 13 amino acids. The germline V gene has CDR1 SGHTA and CDR2 FQGTGA.

This clonotype was seen many times. J is TRBJ2-7 and V is TRBV12-3 or TRBV12-4; no clear D. V lost 4 bases and J 1 base, leaving 14 bases between the germline ends. The CDR3 is 15 residues long. The CDR3 nucleotides are TGTGCCAGCAGTTCCCTACCGGACGGATCCTACGAGCAGTACTTC. Amino acid sequence: CASSSLPDGSYEQYF.

This clonotype showed up many times. The chain is built from TRBV12-3 or TRBV12-4 and TRBJ2-5; the D is unclear. V was cut by 6 bases and J by 0 bases, with 14 bases left in between. The CDR3 covers 15 residues. In DNA form, the CDR3 reads TGTGCCAGCAGCCCTTCTATACACTACCAAGAGACCCAGTACTTC. It specifies CASSPSIHYQETQYF.